This TCR beta chain was observed in a study of beta chain features in type 1 diabetes. Concerning this clone itself: The antigen is not known.

The investigators reverse transcribed all of the isolated RNA, so they sequenced expressed TCRB transcripts. TCRdb's table, derived via immunoSEQ multiplex PCR, lists solely in-frame clones and lacks some. The table includes approximately 200,000 clones, more than 9% detected once. From germline, CDR1 is SGHRS and CDR2 YFSETQ. CDR3 length: 16 residues. The ends lost 0 bases at V and 7 bases at J; junction bases unmatched: 6. Broader study findings: Type 1 diabetes patients showed fewer insertions and more deletions at VDJ junctions. Among all four CD4+ subsets, Type 1 diabetes patients had TCRB CDR3s that were moderately but significantly shorter. Cells that show high TCR expression could be over-represented by cDNA sequencing. Within the patient group, naive, central memory and Treg TCRB repertoires appeared more similar to each other than within healthy donors.

The specimen sequenced was naive CD4+ T cells from blood. The rearrangement joins TRBV5-1 to TRBJ1-5; 11 bases agree with TRBD1. The receptor was derived from a woman between 18 and 29 years old in good health. This CDR3 is CASSLGDRGLEQPQHF. As DNA, the CDR3 is TGCGCCAGCAGCTTGGGGGACAGGGGGTTGGAGCAGCCCCAGCATTTT.